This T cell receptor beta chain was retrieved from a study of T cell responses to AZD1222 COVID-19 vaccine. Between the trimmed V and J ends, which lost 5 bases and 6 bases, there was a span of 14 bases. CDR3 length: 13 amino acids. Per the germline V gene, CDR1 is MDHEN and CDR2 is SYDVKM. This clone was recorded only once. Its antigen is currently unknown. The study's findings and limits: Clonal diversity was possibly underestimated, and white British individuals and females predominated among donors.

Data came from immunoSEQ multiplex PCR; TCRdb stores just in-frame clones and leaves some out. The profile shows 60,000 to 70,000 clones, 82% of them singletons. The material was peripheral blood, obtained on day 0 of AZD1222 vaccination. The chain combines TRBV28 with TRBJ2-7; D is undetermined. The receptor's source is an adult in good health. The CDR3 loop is CASSLSRRVEQYF. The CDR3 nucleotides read TGTGCCAGCAGTCTCTCTCGACGGGTCGAGCAGTACTTC. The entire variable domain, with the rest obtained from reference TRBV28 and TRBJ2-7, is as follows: DVKVTQSSRYLVKRTGEKVFLECVQDMDHENMFWYRQDPGLGLRLIYFSYDVKMKEKGDIPEGYSVSREKKERFSLILESASTNQTSMYLCASSLSRRVEQYFGPGTRLTVT.